Shown below are 12 T cell receptor beta chains from a single sample sequenced in a study of cytomegalovirus exposure and HLA in healthy donors. The study ran its PCR with 60 Vbeta and 13 Jbeta primers. Sequenced by immunoSEQ multiplex PCR; TCRdb stores in-frame clones only, minus some. The sample carries more than 55,000 clones, 65% to 90% recorded once. Sequencing used PBMCs. The source is a man under 40 in good health and CMV-seronegative.

This chain links TRBV5-1 with TRBJ2-7, with TRBD1 identical over 7 bases. The CDR3 contains 13 residues. The germline gives CDR1 SGHRS, CDR2 YFSETQ. V gave up 0 bases and J gave up 8 bases; unmatched junction bases: 5. In DNA, the CDR3 is TGCGCCAGCAGCTTGGCGACAGGGATACAGCAGTACTTC. Translating it yields CASSLATGIQQYF.

V and J are TRBV13 and TRBJ2-7; 10 nucleotides match TRBD2. The germline V gene has CDR1 PRHDT and CDR2 FYEKMQ (reference sequence). With V trimmed by 5 bases and J by 4 bases, 2 bases remained unmatched. CDR3 size: 13 residues. The CDR3 protein is CASSVAGGYEQYF. The CDR3 DNA follows: TGTGCCAGCAGCGTAGCGGGGGGTTACGAGCAGTACTTC.

The chain carries TRBV18 and TRBJ1-2, with TRBD1 matching 8 bases. The CDR3 runs to 14 residues. V lost 6 bases, J lost 2 bases, and 5 bases stayed unmatched. The V gene's germline CDR1 is KGHSH and CDR2 LQKENI. The CDR3 spells CASSAQGANYGYTF. The CDR3 DNA reads as TGTGCCAGCTCTGCCCAGGGGGCGAACTATGGCTACACCTTC.

CDR3 sequence reads: CARSSGVGSENTEAFF. As DNA, the CDR3 is TGTGCCAGAAGCTCAGGGGTGGGTTCTGAGAACACTGAAGCTTTCTTT. The genes are TRBV5-3 and TRBJ1-1, with D possibly matching TRBD1 (6 bases). TRBV5-3 is an ORF for which the function is uncertain. The CDR3 consists of 16 residues. Trimming took 3 bases from V and 1 from J, leaving 16 bases between them.

This chain uses TRBV6-6 with TRBJ2-7; 12 bases map to TRBD1. With 7 bases clipped from V and 2 bases from J, the junction kept 9 bases outside the gene matches. The CDR3 has 16 residues. Germline V lookup: CDR1 MNHNY, CDR2 SVGAGI (reference sequence). The CDR3, as DNA: TGTGCCAGCAAAACGGGGACAGGGGGCTCAGCCTACGAGCAGTACTTC. This gives the protein CASKTGTGGSAYEQYF.

The V call is TRBV25-1, the J call TRBJ2-7; a weak D match, TRBD2 (6 bases). Germline lookup yields CDR1 MGHDK and CDR2 SYGVNS. With 3 bases removed from V and 1 base from J, the gap between germline ends came to 13 bases. The CDR3 covers 15 residues. The CDR3 reads CASSDGTGESYEQYF. The DNA of the CDR3 is TGTGCCAGCAGTGATGGGACGGGAGAGTCCTACGAGCAGTACTTC.

The rearrangement uses TRBV19 and TRBJ2-1, with TRBD2 matching 10 bases. The CDR3 is 15 residues long. The ends lost 4 bases at V and 5 bases at J; junction bases unmatched: 5. Germline values: CDR1 LNHDA, CDR2 SQIVND (reference sequence). Here the CDR3 reads CASSTLAGADNEQFF. DNA for the CDR3: TGTGCCAGTAGTACCCTAGCGGGAGCGGACAATGAGCAGTTCTTC.

This clone was picked up a small number of times. The V gene is TRBV19, the J gene TRBJ2-1; TRBD2 aligns across 8 bases. Trimming took 5 bases from V and 2 from J; bases not matched to a gene: 5. In germline, CDR1 is LNHDA, CDR2 SQIVND (reference sequence). This CDR3 is 15 amino acids long. As DNA, the CDR3 is TGTGCCAGTAGTCGAAGCGGGAGTCCCTACAATGAGCAGTTCTTC. Its translation is CASSRSGSPYNEQFF. The full variable domain, its missing parts supplied by reference TRBV19 and TRBJ2-1, is DGGITQSPKYLFRKEGQNVTLSCEQNLNHDAMYWYRQDPGQGLRLIYYSQIVNDFQKGDIAEGYSVSREKKESFPLTVTSAQKNPTAFYLCASSRSGSPYNEQFFGPGTRLTVL.

The V and J genes are TRBV6-5 and TRBJ1-1; 7 nucleotides match TRBD1. Germline loops: CDR1 MNHEY, CDR2 SVGAGI. This CDR3 is built from 13 residues. V was clipped by 5 bases and J by 3 bases; unmatched bases: 3. The DNA for the CDR3 is TGTGCCAGCAGTCCGACAGGGTACACTGAAGCTTTCTTT. This translates into CASSPTGYTEAFF.

The chain uses TRBV9 and TRBJ2-5; D remains unclear. The CDR3 consists of 14 residues. CDR1 is SGDLS and CDR2 is YYNGEE in the germline V gene. Trimming stripped 3 bases from V and 5 bases from J, with 14 bases between. The CDR3 protein is CASSGPPRWETQYF. The CDR3 DNA reads as TGTGCCAGCAGCGGCCCCCCTCGGTGGGAGACCCAGTACTTC.

A few counts support this clone. In nucleotides, the CDR3 is TGTGCCAGCAGTTCCCCGCTTGGGGGCCCCCCCTACGAGCAGTACTTC. As protein: CASSSPLGGPPYEQYF. The gene calls are TRBV6-5 and TRBJ2-7, with D perhaps TRBD1 (6 bases). V was clipped by 4 bases and J by 2 bases, with 18 bases between them. Per the germline V gene, CDR1 is MNHEY and CDR2 is SVGAGI. There are 16 residues in the CDR3.

CDR3 DNA sequence: TGTGCCAGCAGGCCGACTTACAGGGGAACCAATGAGCAGTTCTTC. Protein product: CASRPTYRGTNEQFF. V usage is TRBV7-9 and J usage is TRBJ2-1, with TRBD1 matching 7 bases. The CDR3 extends over 15 amino acids. Losses at the gene ends were 6 bases for V and 6 bases for J; bases not matched to a gene: 11. Germline CDR1 reads SEHNR; CDR2 reads FQNEAQ (reference sequence).